This paragraph covers one T cell receptor beta chain sequence. Antigen: not known. The V gene's germline CDR1 is SGDLS and CDR2 YYNGEE. Losses at the gene ends were 0 bases for V and 4 bases for J; bases not matched to a gene: 7. The CDR3 runs to 19 residues. Treatment specified: roughly 20 received Ad26.COV2.S at low or high dose, single or two shots; 5 received placebo; per-sample allocation not given. Each sample was drawn 63 days after the first injection (of vaccine or placebo). Donation was by an adult aged 18-55 years who was in Boston. The sample originates from a study of Ad26.COV2.S vaccination and SARS-CoV-2 variants. Study-wide context: A COV1001 Ad26.COV2.S trial-arm participant provided the sample.

Study-level results: Recipients of vaccine and of placebo showed similar breadth of their non-spike TCR repertoires.

Data came from immunoSEQ multiplex PCR; TCRdb stores just in-frame clones and leaves some out. The sample lists about half a million clones, about 88% occurring once. The gene calls are TRBV9 and TRBJ2-2, with TRBD2 matching 15 bases. The source was peripheral blood, collected in a trial of Ad26.COV2.S vaccine versus placebo. This clonotype was obtained from a person between 18 and 59 years old who received the Ad26.COV2.S COVID-19 vaccine or a placebo. The CDR3: CASSVDGGLAGGPTGELFF. The CDR3 region has the DNA TGTGCCAGCAGCGTAGACGGGGGACTAGCGGGAGGTCCCACCGGGGAGCTGTTTTTT.